One and the same sample provided the 18 T cell receptor beta chains below, sequenced in a study of T cell responses to AZD1222 COVID-19 vaccine (dated by TCRdb to the early 2020s). The sample's time point label, in plain terms: baseline before first vaccination. The library was built by means of the immunoSEQ multiplex PCR assay. TCRdb carries this immuneACCESS record with in-frame sequences only. Its versions omit some clonotypes, under half of them owing to an unresolved V gene in the studies checked, with the rest unexplained. The sample has around 30,000 clones on record, approximately 93% of them singletons. The ten largest clones take up roughly 8.1% of the sample. Here the sequenced sample was peripheral blood, taken on day 0 of AZD1222 vaccination. Source of these receptors: an adult in good health.

This clone has only a few counts. The rearrangement uses TRBV6-5 and TRBJ1-5; 8 bases line up with TRBD1. There are 14 residues in the CDR3. The germline CDR1 and CDR2 sequences are MNHEY and SVGAGI. Trimming removed 4 bases from V and 4 bases from J; junction bases left unmatched: 3. The CDR3 loop is CASSLGQANQPQHF. In nucleotides, the CDR3 is TGTGCCAGCAGTTTGGGACAGGCGAATCAGCCCCAGCATTTT.

In this sample, this clone turned up once. J is TRBJ1-1 and V is TRBV5-1; D is undetermined. CDR1 and CDR2 from the germline V gene are SGHRS and YFSETQ. V lost 4 bases, J lost 0 bases, and 10 bases lay in between. The CDR3 runs 14 residues. In DNA, the CDR3 is TGCGCCAGCAGCCCAGGACCCATGAACACTGAAGCTTTCTTT. It translates to CASSPGPMNTEAFF.

Comment on this clone: Germline is not matched at one junction end, which may reflect a read error. The chain carries TRBV23-1 and TRBJ1-2; 9 bases fit TRBD1. TRBV23-1 is assigned to the ORF class and has an uncertain function. CDR3 length: 12 amino acids. DNA of the CDR3: TGCCCCAGCAGTCGCCTCCGGGACAGGGACACCTTC. It codes for CPSSRLRDRDTF.

In nucleotides, the CDR3 is TGTGCCAGCAGTCAGACAGGGGCGGCTTTCTATGGCTACACCTTC. It specifies CASSQTGAAFYGYTF. The rearrangement joins TRBV6-5 to TRBJ1-2; TRBD1 aligns across 8 bases. The V segment lost 5 bases and the J segment 4 bases; nucleotides outside the gene matches: 9. The CDR3 has 15 amino acids. Germline CDR1 MNHEY, CDR2 SVGAGI.

The chain combines TRBV28 with TRBJ2-5; 8 nucleotides match TRBD1. The CDR3 is 14 amino acids. J gave up 5 bases and V 4 bases, and 6 bases lay outside the gene matches. Germline CDR1 MDHEN, CDR2 SYDVKM. CDR3 nucleotide sequence: TGTGCCAGCAGTTCATCCAGGGGGCTGGAGACCCAGTACTTC. It is translated as CASSSSRGLETQYF.

This rearrangement joins TRBV7-9 to TRBJ2-1; 12 bases line up with TRBD2. The CDR3 has 17 residues. V shed 5 bases and J 9 bases; nucleotides not matched to a gene: 14. Germline CDR1 and CDR2: SEHNR and FQNEAQ (reference sequence). In DNA form, the CDR3 reads TGTGCCAGCAGCCCAAAACGAGTTCTAGCGGGAGGGGGTGAGCAGTTCTTC. As protein: CASSPKRVLAGGGEQFF.

The chain couples TRBV6-1 to TRBJ2-1; TRBD1 matches 8 bases. The germline CDR1 and CDR2 sequences are MNHNS and SASEGT. Trimming cost V 3 bases and J 5 bases; bases outside gene matches: 15. The CDR3 is made up of 18 amino acids. In nucleotides, the CDR3 is TGTGCCAGCAGTGAGGCAGGGGGCTCACGGGCACTCAACAATGAGCAGTTCTTC. Translation gives CASSEAGGSRALNNEQFF.

The chain joins TRBV29-1 to TRBJ1-1; D is unresolved. Germline CDR1 is SQVTM and CDR2 is ANQGSEA. The V gene lost 8 bases and the J gene lost 2 bases, with 9 bases spanning the gap. This CDR3 comprises 11 residues. The CDR3 region has the DNA TGCAGCTCTGCGGTAAACACTGAAGCTTTCTTT. Encoded protein: CSSAVNTEAFF. The variable domain in full, with the rest retrieved from reference TRBV29-1 and TRBJ1-1, is SAVISQKPSRDICQRGTSLTIQCQVDSQVTMMFWYRQQPGQSLTLIATANQGSEATYESGFVIDKFPISRPNLTFSTLTVSNMSPEDSSIYLCSSAVNTEAFFGQGTRLTVV.

The gene calls are TRBV3-1 (or the pseudogene TRBV3-2) and TRBJ2-2; the D gene could be TRBD1 or TRBD2 (5 bases each). Germline V CDR1 and CDR2: LGHDT, YNNKEL (reference sequence). The CDR3 is 13 residues long. Trimming took off 5 bases at V and 6 bases at J, with 10 bases between the two ends. The CDR3 sequence is CASSSMGAGELFF. The CDR3 nucleotides are TGTGCCAGCAGCTCGATGGGGGCCGGGGAGCTGTTTTTT.

The V call is TRBV5-1, the J call TRBJ2-1; no clear D gene. The germline V gene has CDR1 SGHRS and CDR2 YFSETQ. CDR3 size: 13 residues. Trimming removed 6 bases at V and 4 bases at J, with 11 bases between. This CDR3 reads CASTPLSYNEQFF. In DNA form, the CDR3 reads TGCGCCAGCACCCCTTTAAGTTACAATGAGCAGTTCTTC. The complete variable domain, with remaining parts taken from reference TRBV5-1 and TRBJ2-1, reads KAGVTQTPRYLIKTRGQQVTLSCSPISGHRSVSWYQQTPGQGLQFLFEYFSETQRNKGNFPGRFSGRQFSNSRSEMNVSTLELGDSALYLCASTPLSYNEQFFGPGTRLTVL.

The chain links TRBV7-2 to TRBJ2-7; D tentatively fits TRBD1 or TRBD2 (5 bases each). Germline CDR1 reads SGHTA; CDR2 reads FQGNSA. The CDR3 is made up of 14 amino acids. The V gene lost 5 bases and the J gene lost 6 bases, with 17 bases spanning the gap. The CDR3 region is CASSPRDGASEQYF. The CDR3, as DNA: TGTGCCAGCAGCCCCAGGGACGGCGCTAGCGAGCAGTACTTC.

The V and J genes are TRBV29-1 and TRBJ1-2, with 7 bases aligning to TRBD1. The germline V gene encodes CDR1 SQVTM and CDR2 ANQGSEA. V was clipped by 7 bases and J by 6 bases; unmatched bases: 5. The CDR3 is 11 amino acids. The DNA for the CDR3 is TGCAGCGGACAGGGCCTTGATGGCTACACCTTC. Protein sequence: CSGQGLDGYTF.

The chain has TRBV4-1 and TRBJ1-5, with D maybe TRBD1 (5 bases). This CDR3 contains 14 residues. With 0 bases removed from V and 6 bases from J, the gap between germline ends came to 9 bases. Per the germline V gene, CDR1 is MGHRA and CDR2 is YSYEKL. This chain's CDR3 is CASSQDLGAQPQHF. The CDR3 nucleotides are TGCGCCAGCAGCCAAGATCTAGGGGCTCAGCCCCAGCATTTT.

The V and J genes are TRBV15 and TRBJ1-5; maybe TRBD1 (6 bases). Trimming stripped 0 bases from V and 2 bases from J, with 11 bases between. CDR1 and CDR2 (germline): LNHNV, YYDKDF (reference sequence). This CDR3 spans 16 amino acids. The CDR3 DNA is TGTGCCACCAGCAGAGATTTGGGGGGCCGCAATCAGCCCCAGCATTTT. Its translation is CATSRDLGGRNQPQHF. The full variable domain, rest sourced from reference TRBV15 and TRBJ1-5, is DAMVIQNPRYQVTQFGKPVTLSCSQTLNHNVMYWYQQKSSQAPKLLFHYYDKDFNNEADTPDNFQSRRPNTSFCFLDIRSPGLGDTAMYLCATSRDLGGRNQPQHFGDGTRLSIL.

This CDR3 reads CATSRDRERSEAFF. CDR3 nucleotide sequence: TGTGCCACCAGCAGAGATCGGGAAAGGTCTGAAGCTTTCTTT. The chain recombines TRBV15 with TRBJ1-1; D is undetermined. CDR3 size: 14 residues. V was cut by 0 bases and J by 6 bases, with 11 bases left in between. The germline gives CDR1 LNHNV, CDR2 YYDKDF (reference sequence).

This chain joins TRBV4-3 and TRBJ1-2, with a weak D call TRBD1 (6 bases). Germline V gene sequence: CDR1 LGHNA, CDR2 YSLEER. V lost 1 base, J lost 4 bases, and 22 bases lay in between. This CDR3 is built from 18 residues. CDR3 coding DNA: TGCGCCAGCAGCCAAGGGGCCGTTGAACAGGGAGGGAGCTATGGCTACACCTTC. As protein: CASSQGAVEQGGSYGYTF.

J is TRBJ2-7 and V is TRBV11-3; TRBD2 matches at 7 bases. Germline loops: CDR1 SGHNT, CDR2 YENEEA. This CDR3 has 15 amino acids. V gave up 1 base and J gave up 5 bases; unmatched junction bases: 8. The CDR3 DNA sequence: TGTGCCAGCAGCTTAGCGCCGGGACTATCCAACGAGCAGTACTTC. Amino acids: CASSLAPGLSNEQYF.

The chain is built from TRBV28 and TRBJ2-3, with a possible D match to TRBD2 (5 bases). CDR3 length: 14 amino acids. V was clipped by 8 bases and J by 6 bases, with 18 bases between them. Germline V lookup: CDR1 MDHEN, CDR2 SYDVKM. CDR3 in DNA: TGTGCCAGCCTCCCGAGCGGCCTGGCGGATACGCAGTATTTT. Translating gives CASLPSGLADTQYF.